The 24 T cell receptor beta chains in this list originate from one sample, sequenced in a study of molecular identifiers for immune sequencing clone quantification. Via MiXCR, TCRdb re-called the PCR reads, giving one row per CDR3 protein. The repertoire has 460,000 or so distinct CDR3 sequences, around 21% of them found once; the top ten carry around 0.86%. Specimen: naive CD8+ T cells from blood, with Jurkat cell RNA spiked in. Specified subset: FACS-sorted CD8+CD4-CCR7+CD45RA+ naive T cells. These receptors originate from a human donor in good health. Some libraries in this study had Jurkat cell RNA spiked in.

This clonotype was observed a few times. This chain joins TRBV5-1 and TRBJ2-7, with TRBD1 as a possible D gene (6 bases). V was trimmed by 4 bases and J by 4 bases, leaving 18 bases between them. Germline assignment: CDR1 SGHRS and CDR2 YFSETQ. This CDR3 spans 15 amino acids. The CDR3 DNA reads TGCGCCAGCAGCCCCGGTGCAGGGGTGGGTTACGAGCAGTACTTC. Translation: CASSPGAGVGYEQYF.

In its sample, this clonotype was seen a few times. No DNA is shown, since the ends of the CDR3 on it are uncertain; the CDR3 is the one TCRdb lists. This chain uses TRBV6-2 or TRBV6-3 with TRBJ1-2; TRBD1 was called by the table and not checked on the DNA. The CDR3 extends over 14 residues, inclusive of both ends. Germline V gives CDR1 MNHEY, CDR2 SVGEGT. The chain's CDR3 is CASSSSDRGFGYTF.

The CDR3 loop is CASSLWGQGHGYTF. CDR3 DNA: TGTGCCAGCAGTTTGTGGGGACAGGGCCATGGCTACACCTTC. The chain employs TRBV12-3 or TRBV12-4 and TRBJ1-2, with 9 bases identical to TRBD1. The V segment lost 3 bases and the J segment 6 bases; nucleotides outside the gene matches: 5. CDR3 size: 14 residues.

This clonotype was counted ten times or more. The chain links TRBV9 to TRBJ1-1, with 7 bases matching TRBD1. CDR1 and CDR2 from the germline V gene are SGDLS and YYNGEE. The V gene end was trimmed by 0 bases and the J gene end by 7 bases; junction bases not matched to a gene: 6. This CDR3 is built from 14 residues. For the CDR3, the DNA is TGTGCCAGCAGCGTAGGTGGCCGGGACAGTGAAGCTTTCTTT. Residues: CASSVGGRDSEAFF.

The sample holds many counts of this clonotype. The chain has TRBV5-4 and TRBJ2-5; TRBD2 might be the D (6 bases). Trimming removed 5 bases from V and 1 base from J, with 12 bases in between. The CDR3 is made up of 14 amino acids. In germline, CDR1 is SGHNT, CDR2 YYREEE (reference sequence). The CDR3 DNA reads as TGTGCCAGCAGTAGCCAACTAGCCCAAGAGACCCAGTACTTC. Protein: CASSSQLAQETQYF.

A remark on this clonotype: The CDR3 end shows no conserved phenylalanine or tryptophan, and so a read error is likely. The chain uses TRBV27 and TRBJ1-2, with D possibly being TRBD1 (5 bases). CDR1 MNHEY and CDR2 SMNVEV come from the germline V gene (reference sequence). Trimming cost V 4 bases and J 3 bases, with 18 bases left between them. This CDR3 is built from 16 residues. The CDR3 DNA is TGTGCCAGCAGTTATTCCCACGATAGCAGGGACTATGGCTACACCGTC. This sequence encodes CASSYSHDSRDYGYTV.

This clonotype was seen many times. The chain combines TRBV20-1 with TRBJ2-3; no clear D gene. V was clipped by 0 bases and J by 0 bases, with 10 bases between them. From germline, CDR1 is DFQATT and CDR2 SNEGSKA (reference sequence). This CDR3 contains 15 residues. The DNA for the CDR3 is TGCAGTGCTAGAGATGGCGGTGCTAGCACAGATACGCAGTATTTT. Translated, it gives CSARDGGASTDTQYF.

This clonotype has just a few counts. This chain uses TRBV7-9 with TRBJ2-1, with 7 nucleotides matching TRBD2. This CDR3 region has 16 residues. The germline gives CDR1 SEHNR, CDR2 FQNEAQ (reference sequence). Germline trimming cut 0 bases from V and 7 bases from J; bases unmatched to any gene: 9. CDR3 coding DNA: TGTGCCAGCAGCTTAGCGGGAGGGCCGACAACAAATGAGCAGTTCTTC. Amino acid sequence: CASSLAGGPTTNEQFF.

This clonotype has a count of ten or more. J is TRBJ2-1 and V is TRBV7-8; tentatively, D is TRBD2 (7 bases). The CDR3 length is 16 residues. Germline lookup yields CDR1 SGHVS and CDR2 FQNEAQ. Deletions cut 1 base from V and 7 bases from J, with 17 bases between. CDR3 amino acids: CASSLVYGGPGNEQFF. DNA of the CDR3: TGTGCCAGCAGCTTAGTTTACGGGGGGCCGGGAAATGAGCAGTTCTTC.

This clonotype was seen a handful of times. The chain recombines TRBV19 with TRBJ2-2, with D unclear. Germline CDR1 and CDR2: LNHDA and SQIVND (reference sequence). The CDR3 runs 14 residues. Trimming stripped 3 bases from V and 0 bases from J, with 5 bases between. The CDR3 region has the DNA TGTGCCAGTAGTATGTTCCCGAACACCGGGGAGCTGTTTTTT. It codes for CASSMFPNTGELFF.

The chain couples TRBV4-3 to TRBJ2-7, with 8 bases that match TRBD1. V was pared by 0 bases and J by 6 bases, with 10 bases of the junction left unmatched. The CDR3 sequence is 16 residues long. Germline assignment: CDR1 LGHNA and CDR2 YSLEER. The CDR3 here is CASSQDLTGQGLEQYF. CDR3 coding DNA: TGCGCCAGCAGCCAAGATCTTACAGGACAGGGTCTCGAGCAGTACTTC.

The genes are TRBV28 and TRBJ2-5, with 7 nucleotides matching TRBD2. With V trimmed by 6 bases and J by 5 bases, 9 bases remained unmatched. Looked up from germline, CDR1 is MDHEN and CDR2 is SYDVKM. The CDR3 is 14 amino acids. The CDR3 region is CASSLGGGSETQYF. The CDR3 DNA reads as TGTGCCAGCAGCCTCGGTGGCGGGAGCGAGACCCAGTACTTC. Full variable domain (outside the CDR3, taken from reference TRBV28 and TRBJ2-5): DVKVTQSSRYLVKRTGEKVFLECVQDMDHENMFWYRQDPGLGLRLIYFSYDVKMKEKGDIPEGYSVSREKKERFSLILESASTNQTSMYLCASSLGGGSETQYFGPGTRLLVL.

This clonotype showed up many times. The chain couples TRBV5-1 to TRBJ2-5, with D perhaps matching TRBD1 or TRBD2 (5 bases each). Germline V CDR1 and CDR2: SGHRS, YFSETQ. CDR3 length equals 15 residues. The V end lost 0 bases, the J end lost 1 base, and 10 bases lay between the germline ends. The CDR3 sequence is CASSLVGTVQETQYF. The CDR3, as DNA: TGCGCCAGCAGCTTGGTAGGGACGGTCCAAGAGACCCAGTACTTC.

In the case of this clonotype: A clone one base away is much larger, so this may be a read error. This chain links TRBV27 with TRBJ2-4, with D unresolved. Per germline, CDR1 MNHEY and CDR2 SMNVEV (reference sequence). The CDR3 spans 17 residues. CDR3 coding DNA: TGTGCCAGCAGACCTCCGGGTCCAGTCCCAGCCAAAACCATTCAGTACTTC. Residues: CASRPPGPVPAKTIQYF.

V gene TRBV6-2 or TRBV6-3 combines with J gene TRBJ2-1; either TRBD1 or TRBD2 may fit D (5 bases each). Germline CDR1 reads MNHEY; CDR2 reads SVGEGT. This CDR3 is 14 amino acids long. Deletions cut 5 bases from V and 6 bases from J, with 14 bases between. CDR3 sequence: CASSRRDHPNEQFF. The CDR3 DNA is TGTGCCAGCAGTAGAAGGGACCACCCCAATGAGCAGTTCTTC.

Concerning this clonotype itself: A much larger clone is a single base away; this may be a read error. The CDR3 spells CASSSFGIANYEQYF. CDR3 sequence (DNA): TGTGCCAGCAGCTCTTTTGGGATAGCCAACTACGAGCAGTACTTC. The chain links TRBV7-2 to TRBJ2-7; D remains unclear. The CDR3 totals 15 residues. V was trimmed by 4 bases and J by 3 bases, leaving 16 bases between them. The germline gives CDR1 SGHTA, CDR2 FQGNSA.

The J gene is TRBJ2-3, the V gene TRBV11-3; TRBD1 aligns across 7 bases. After removal of 5 bases from V and 2 bases from J, the junction contained 7 bases not matched to a gene. CDR1 is SGHNT, CDR2 YENEEA, per germline. The CDR3 consists of 15 residues. In DNA form, the CDR3 reads TGTGCCAGCAGCCCCGGGACAGACTACACAGATACGCAGTATTTT. It encodes CASSPGTDYTDTQYF.

This clonotype was seen a handful of times. This chain uses TRBV19 with TRBJ2-3; D is undetermined. The germline CDR1 and CDR2 sequences are LNHDA and SQIVND (reference sequence). The CDR3 length is 17 residues. The ends were cut back, 0 bases at V and 4 bases at J, with 17 bases in the middle. CDR3 region: CASSIDRSAIGADTQYF. CDR3 in DNA: TGTGCCAGTAGTATAGATCGAAGTGCGATCGGCGCAGATACGCAGTATTTT.

As for this clonotype: The junction departs from the called germline gene at one end, perhaps through a read error. J is TRBJ2-7 and V is TRBV27; TRBD2 matches at 9 bases. CDR1 and CDR2 from the germline V gene are MNHEY and SMNVEV (reference sequence). The CDR3 has 15 residues. In DNA form, the CDR3 reads TGTGTCAGCAGGCCCAGACTAGCGGCCTCCTACGAGCAGTACTTC. Translated: CVSRPRLAASYEQYF.

A few counts support this clonotype. The chain employs TRBV14 and TRBJ1-2; D perhaps matches TRBD1 (6 bases). The CDR3 has 15 residues. The germline V gene has CDR1 SGHDN and CDR2 FVKESK. V lost 4 bases, J lost 5 bases, and 17 bases lay in between. CDR3: CASSLSGQTPYGYTF. CDR3 bases: TGTGCCAGCAGCCTTTCTGGACAGACGCCATATGGCTACACCTTC.

This clonotype appeared a few times. The chain uses TRBV9 and TRBJ1-1; D is perhaps TRBD1 (5 bases). The V gene's germline CDR1 is SGDLS and CDR2 YYNGEE. The length of the CDR3 is 15 residues. V lost 1 base and J 5 bases, leaving 15 bases between the germline ends. In nucleotides, the CDR3 is TGTGCCAGCAGCGTATCCCAATGGGGCCGAACTGAAGCTTTCTTT. Its protein is CASSVSQWGRTEAFF.

The chain combines TRBV12-3 or TRBV12-4 with TRBJ2-7; possible D gene TRBD1, 6 bases. There are 15 residues in the CDR3. Trimming left V 6 bases short and J 2 bases short, with 17 bases between. The CDR3 sequence is CASSDEQGPAYEQYF. The CDR3, as DNA: TGTGCCAGCAGCGATGAACAGGGTCCGGCCTACGAGCAGTACTTC.

This clonotype was detected ten times or more. The rearrangement uses TRBV5-1 and TRBJ1-2; D remains unclear. This CDR3 region has 14 residues. The germline CDR1 and CDR2 sequences are SGHRS and YFSETQ. Trimming took 1 base from V and 4 from J, leaving 11 bases between them. CDR3 DNA: TGCGCCAGCAGCTTGCTATCGTCGGCCTATGGCTACACCTTC. Translation: CASSLLSSAYGYTF. Filled out from reference TRBV5-1 and TRBJ1-2, the complete variable domain reads KAGVTQTPRYLIKTRGQQVTLSCSPISGHRSVSWYQQTPGQGLQFLFEYFSETQRNKGNFPGRFSGRQFSNSRSEMNVSTLELGDSALYLCASSLLSSAYGYTFGSGTRLTVV.

This clonotype has ten or more counts. V gene TRBV7-9 combines with J gene TRBJ2-3, with unresolved D. The V end lost 5 bases, the J end lost 2 bases, and 14 bases lay between the germline ends. The CDR3 runs 15 residues. CDR1 and CDR2 (germline): SEHNR, FQNEAQ (reference sequence). In DNA, the CDR3 is TGTGCCAGCAGCATACCTGGGCTTAACACAGATACGCAGTATTTT. Protein: CASSIPGLNTDTQYF.